The table lists the clone carrying this T cell receptor beta chain with a few counts. The data are from a study of identical twins. From the 5' RACE reads, TCRdb called clonotypes with MiXCR, one entry per CDR3 protein. This table holds about 470,000 distinct CDR3 sequences, around 24% found once. Unmatched junction bases numbered 8, after V lost 3 bases and J lost 10 bases. CDR1 and CDR2 from the germline V gene are SEHNR and FQNEAQ (reference sequence). This CDR3 is built from 16 residues. The same data also went into a second study, on T cells expressing NK-cell markers.

The chain recombines TRBV7-9 with TRBJ2-1; 14 bases are shared with TRBD2. The source of this sequence is a woman under 30 in good health. Sequencing used CD4+ T cells sorted from blood. CDR3 nucleotides: TGTGCCAGCAGCTTCTGGACTAGCGGGGGGCAGGGGGAGCAGTTCTTC. This codes for CASSFWTSGGQGEQFF.